This T cell receptor (beta chain) was identified during a study of T cell responses to AZD1222 COVID-19 vaccine. Broader study findings: Scientists sampled the repertoires only once the peak T cell response had passed. Two AZD1222 administrations were followed by greater Spike-specific TCR breadth and depth.

CDR3 length: 14 amino acids. V shed 8 bases and J shed 7 bases, with 19 bases lying between them. Germline CDR1 PRHDT, CDR2 FYEKMQ (reference sequence). With respect to this clone: Its cognate antigen is unknown.

Sequenced by immunoSEQ multiplex PCR; TCRdb stores in-frame clones only, minus some. This repertoire shows around 79,000 clones, 70% to 90% found once; its top ten account for around 21%. The rearrangement links TRBV13 to TRBJ2-3; D not certain. The origin of this receptor is an adult in good health. Sequences were derived from peripheral blood, sampled on day 0 of AZD1222 vaccination. This CDR3 reads CASRRLIGWNTQYF. CDR3 DNA: TGTGCCAGCCGTCGCTTGATAGGGTGGAATACGCAGTATTTT.